Listed here are 19 T cell receptor beta chains from one sample, sequenced in a study of neurological immune-mediated disorders. TCRdb fed the 5' RACE reads into MiXCR, producing one record per CDR3 protein. The repertoire holds about 60,000 distinct CDR3 sequences, roughly 4% seen once, with 1.5% to 2% in the top ten. Sequenced sample: PBMCs. These receptor sequences come from a man under 40 with multiple sclerosis.

This clonotype was counted many times. This sequence joins TRBV6-5 and TRBJ2-7; D may be TRBD1 (6 bases). Trimming removed 5 bases from V and 6 bases from J, with 11 bases in between. The CDR3 is 12 amino acids. Germline loops: CDR1 MNHEY, CDR2 SVGAGI. In DNA, the CDR3 is TGTGCCAGCAGTAACACAGGGAGCGAGCAGTACTTC. The encoded protein is CASSNTGSEQYF.

This clonotype was recorded at least ten times. The chain couples TRBV5-1 to TRBJ2-7, with TRBD1 identical over 7 bases. CDR3 length: 15 amino acids. From germline, CDR1 is SGHRS and CDR2 YFSETQ. With 5 bases clipped from V and 0 bases from J, the junction kept 8 bases outside the gene matches. CDR3 coding DNA: TGCGCCAGCAGGGATGGGACAGCGCTCTCCTACGAGCAGTACTTC. Translating gives CASRDGTALSYEQYF.

This clonotype was seen many times. V is TRBV6-5 and J is TRBJ2-1; no reliable D call. V was pared by 6 bases and J by 10 bases, with 13 bases between. Per germline, CDR1 MNHEY and CDR2 SVGAGI. CDR3 length: 12 residues. The chain's CDR3 is CASRGQLGEQFF. CDR3 coding DNA: TGTGCCAGCAGGGGCCAGTTGGGGGAGCAGTTCTTC.

There are many counts of this clonotype. The rearrangement uses TRBV6-5 and TRBJ1-2; possibly TRBD1 for D (5 bases). With 6 bases removed from V and 4 bases from J, the gap between germline ends came to 9 bases. The CDR3 contains 12 residues. Looked up from germline, CDR1 is MNHEY and CDR2 is SVGAGI. CDR3 sequence: CASRFGTYGYTF. The CDR3 bases are TGTGCCAGCAGATTTGGGACCTATGGCTACACCTTC.

This clonotype was recorded many times. V and J are TRBV19 and TRBJ2-5, with D unresolved. The CDR3 runs to 14 residues. The V gene lost 3 bases and the J gene lost 5 bases, with 13 bases spanning the gap. The germline V gene has CDR1 LNHDA and CDR2 SQIVND (reference sequence). The CDR3 here is CASSIAGGQETQYF. The CDR3 bases are TGTGCCAGTAGTATCGCAGGTGGGCAGGAGACCCAGTACTTC. Looking up the rest from reference TRBV19 and TRBJ2-5 gives the full variable domain: DGGITQSPKYLFRKEGQNVTLSCEQNLNHDAMYWYRQDPGQGLRLIYYSQIVNDFQKGDIAEGYSVSREKKESFPLTVTSAQKNPTAFYLCASSIAGGQETQYFGPGTRLLVL.

This clonotype was observed many times. The chain joins TRBV28 to TRBJ1-3, with D unclear. The CDR3 covers 14 residues. Germline CDR1 MDHEN, CDR2 SYDVKM. Trimming removed 7 bases from V and 0 bases from J, with 10 bases in between. CDR3 region: CASNGLYSGNTIYF. The CDR3 region has the DNA TGTGCCAGCAACGGGTTATACTCTGGAAACACCATATATTTT. The variable domain in full, with the rest retrieved from reference TRBV28 and TRBJ1-3, is DVKVTQSSRYLVKRTGEKVFLECVQDMDHENMFWYRQDPGLGLRLIYFSYDVKMKEKGDIPEGYSVSREKKERFSLILESASTNQTSMYLCASNGLYSGNTIYFGEGSWLTVV.

In this sample, this clonotype turned up many times. The genes are TRBV30 and TRBJ2-1; 8 bases match TRBD2. The CDR3 has 13 residues. From germline, CDR1 is GTSNPN and CDR2 SVGIG (reference sequence). With V trimmed by 4 bases and J by 9 bases, 8 bases remained unmatched. The CDR3 coding sequence is TGTGCCTGGAACAGCGGGGGAGCAGGTGAGCAGTTCTTC. This gives the protein CAWNSGGAGEQFF.

This clonotype was seen at least ten times. The rearrangement uses TRBV7-9 and TRBJ2-3; D not resolved. Germline loops: CDR1 SEHNR, CDR2 FQNEAQ (reference sequence). V lost 3 bases to trimming and J lost 0 bases, with 10 bases between them. The CDR3 is made up of 15 amino acids. The CDR3 DNA reads as TGTGCCAGCAGCTTCCCACTCACTAGCACAGATACGCAGTATTTT. Translating it yields CASSFPLTSTDTQYF.

DNA for the CDR3: TGTGCCAGCAGTGAAACGGTAGCAGGGAAAGAGCAGTACTTC. Its protein is CASSETVAGKEQYF. V gene TRBV25-1 combines with J gene TRBJ2-7, with D possibly matching TRBD1 (5 bases). CDR3 length: 14 residues. The ends were cut back, 2 bases at V and 7 bases at J, with 15 bases in the middle. The germline V gene has CDR1 MGHDK and CDR2 SYGVNS.

At least ten counts were recorded for this clonotype. The genes are TRBV7-9 and TRBJ1-2; possibly TRBD1 for D (5 bases). Trimming left V 8 bases short and J 4 bases short, with 11 bases between. The CDR3 has 12 residues. Germline lookup yields CDR1 SEHNR and CDR2 FQNEAQ (reference sequence). CDR3 protein: CASGGDLYGYTF. CDR3 nucleotides: TGTGCCAGCGGAGGGGATCTCTATGGCTACACCTTC.

This clonotype was counted at least ten times. The chain carries TRBV5-1 and TRBJ2-7; D ambiguous. V was clipped by 1 base and J by 2 bases, with 10 bases between them. The CDR3 spans 14 residues. Germline V lookup: CDR1 SGHRS, CDR2 YFSETQ. DNA for the CDR3: TGCGCCAGCAGCTTGTCTGGGGTAGCCTACGAGCAGTACTTC. This codes for CASSLSGVAYEQYF.

This clonotype was observed many times. The chain has TRBV15 and TRBJ2-7; D is tentatively TRBD1 or TRBD2 (5 bases each). Germline CDR1 LNHNV, CDR2 YYDKDF (reference sequence). Trimming removed 0 bases from V and 1 base from J, with 13 bases in between. This CDR3 is built from 16 residues. CDR3 nucleotides: TGTGCCACCAGCAGAGATCGGGACGCTGGATCCTACGAGCAGTACTTC. Encoded protein: CATSRDRDAGSYEQYF.

This clonotype was seen only a few times. The junction does not match germline at one end; this may be a read error. The rearrangement uses TRBV19 and TRBJ1-5; possibly TRBD1 for D (6 bases). Germline V gives CDR1 LNHDA, CDR2 SQIVND (reference sequence). The CDR3 totals 15 residues. The CDR3 region is CASTLGDKINQPQNF. The DNA of the CDR3 is TGTGCCAGTACCTTGGGGGACAAAATCAATCAGCCCCAGAATTTT.

This clonotype was seen ten or more times. The chain links TRBV12-3 or TRBV12-4 to TRBJ2-1; D call uncertain. V lost 3 bases and J lost 5, with 8 bases in between. The CDR3 is made up of 13 amino acids. For the CDR3, the DNA is TGTGCCAGCAGTTTGGGGTCTCACAATGAGCAGTTCTTC. Its protein is CASSLGSHNEQFF.

This clonotype was counted between two and nine times. The junction departs from germline at one end; a sequencing error may be responsible. The chain carries TRBV29-1 and TRBJ2-7; 11 bases are shared with TRBD2. CDR3 length: 14 amino acids. Germline V CDR1 and CDR2: SQVTM, ANQGSEA. The DNA of the CDR3 is TGCAGCGTCGGTCTAGCGGGAGGTTCCTCCGAGCAGTACTTC. It is translated as CSVGLAGGSSEQYF.

In its sample, this clonotype was seen many times. The chain links TRBV4-1 to TRBJ1-5, with D unclear. The germline gives CDR1 MGHRA, CDR2 YSYEKL. This CDR3 is 15 amino acids long. V lost 0 bases and J 0 bases, leaving 6 bases between the germline ends. CDR3 sequence: CASSQEAGSNQPQHF. The CDR3 nucleotides are TGCGCCAGCAGCCAAGAGGCAGGTAGCAATCAGCCCCAGCATTTT.

The CDR3 here is CASSYRDARNYGYTF. In DNA, the CDR3 is TGTGCCAGCAGTTACCGGGACGCCCGTAACTATGGCTACACCTTC. This chain joins TRBV6-5 and TRBJ1-2; TRBD1 might be the D (5 bases). There are 15 residues in the CDR3. The V gene lost 2 bases and the J gene lost 1 base, with 11 bases spanning the gap. CDR1 and CDR2 from the germline V gene are MNHEY and SVGAGI.

This clonotype was counted many times. This chain uses TRBV20-1 with TRBJ2-5; tentatively, D is TRBD1 (6 bases). CDR1 and CDR2 from the germline V gene are DFQATT and SNEGSKA (reference sequence). V lost 6 bases and J lost 3, with 11 bases in between. The CDR3 extends over 12 amino acids. CDR3 amino acids: CSAKQGKETQYF. CDR3 coding DNA: TGCAGTGCGAAACAGGGAAAAGAGACCCAGTACTTC.

This clonotype was detected many times. The J gene is TRBJ1-1, the V gene TRBV5-1; D uncertain. Germline V CDR1 and CDR2: SGHRS, YFSETQ. V gave up 7 bases and J gave up 3 bases, with 13 bases separating them. This CDR3 has 13 residues. The CDR3 DNA follows: TGCGCCAGCGCCGCCCGACGGTACACTGAAGCTTTCTTT. Its translation is CASAARRYTEAFF.